One and the same sample provided the 32 T cell receptor beta chains below, sequenced in a study of cytomegalovirus exposure and HLA in healthy donors. This PCR relied on a set of 60 Vbeta primers and 13 Jbeta primers. Measured with immunoSEQ multiplex PCR; TCRdb has only the in-frame clones, and not every one. The sample includes 110,000 to 150,000 clones, about 8.9% seen only once; the top ten take roughly 1.9%. The sequenced sample was PBMCs. These TCRs come from a man aged 45-65 years in good health and CMV-seronegative.

There are a few counts of this clone. The CDR3 coding sequence is TGTGCCATCAGCGAGACAGGGGAGAGGGAGACCCAGTACTTC. This gives the protein CAISETGERETQYF. The rearrangement joins TRBV10-3 to TRBJ2-5; TRBD1 matches at 8 bases. V was clipped by 6 bases and J by 5 bases; unmatched bases: 8. Germline CDR1 and CDR2: ENHRY and SYGVKD. The CDR3 loop spans 14 amino acids.

This clone was recorded a few times. This chain joins TRBV27 and TRBJ1-5; TRBD1 matches 7 bases. J gave up 9 bases and V 0 bases, and 11 bases lay outside the gene matches. This CDR3 is 16 amino acids long. CDR1 is MNHEY and CDR2 is SMNVEV in the germline V gene (reference sequence). This CDR3 is CASSLSNRGRGRPQHF. CDR3 DNA sequence: TGTGCCAGCAGTTTATCGAACAGGGGCCGTGGTCGGCCCCAGCATTTT.

The table lists this clone with many counts. The rearrangement uses TRBV28 and TRBJ2-3, with 8 bases identical to TRBD2. The CDR3 extends over 15 amino acids. Germline V gene sequence: CDR1 MDHEN, CDR2 SYDVKM. Trimming at V came to 6 bases and at J to 4 bases, leaving 9 bases not matched to a gene. The CDR3 nucleotides read TGTGCCAGCAGCACAGCGGGGGAGGGGGCAGATACGCAGTATTTT. This encodes CASSTAGEGADTQYF.

This clone has a handful of counts. The J gene is TRBJ2-7, the V gene TRBV10-1; 9 positions agree with TRBD1. Germline assignment: CDR1 WNHNN and CDR2 SYGVQD (reference sequence). Trimming cost V 6 bases and J 7 bases; bases outside gene matches: 16. CDR3 length: 16 residues. CDR3 region: CASSDSPGTGPWEQYF. The DNA of the CDR3 is TGCGCCAGCAGCGACTCCCCGGGGACAGGGCCTTGGGAGCAGTACTTC.

This clone was seen only a few times. The chain couples TRBV19 to TRBJ2-7; 8 nucleotides agree with TRBD1. Trimming took 4 bases from V and 5 from J; bases not matched to a gene: 10. The length of the CDR3 is 15 residues. Germline V lookup: CDR1 LNHDA, CDR2 SQIVND (reference sequence). The CDR3 loop reads CASSSYRGRQDEQYF. For the CDR3, the DNA is TGTGCCAGTAGTAGCTACAGGGGGAGACAGGACGAGCAGTACTTC.

This clone came up a few times. The CDR3 DNA is TGTGCCAGCAGCTTGCCAAGGGGGACAGGGGGTTCACCCCTCCACTTT. This gives the protein CASSLPRGTGGSPLHF. The chain carries TRBV5-4 and TRBJ1-6; 11 nucleotides match TRBD1. The germline V gene has CDR1 SGHNT and CDR2 YYREEE (reference sequence). There are 16 residues in the CDR3. The V segment lost 1 base and the J segment 9 bases; nucleotides outside the gene matches: 6.

The chain uses TRBV27 and TRBJ2-5, with TRBD2 matching over 7 bases. Germline values: CDR1 MNHEY, CDR2 SMNVEV (reference sequence). V dropped 5 bases and J dropped 5; count of bases not matched to a gene: 5. This CDR3 comprises 13 residues. The CDR3 sequence: CASSLRGVETQYF. As DNA, the CDR3 is TGTGCCAGCAGTCTCCGGGGGGTGGAGACCCAGTACTTC.

This clone was seen a handful of times. The chain links TRBV11-2 to TRBJ2-7; 9 bases are a match to TRBD2. V was clipped by 1 base and J by 2 bases; unmatched bases: 9. Germline CDR1 SGHAT, CDR2 FQNNGV. The CDR3 has 17 residues. The CDR3 is CASSLGFIAGVAYEQYF. The CDR3 DNA reads as TGTGCCAGCAGCTTAGGGTTCATAGCGGGAGTCGCCTACGAGCAGTACTTC.

A single count supports this clone. The chain combines TRBV6-4 with TRBJ2-3; 7 bases are a match to TRBD2. This CDR3 contains 15 residues. J was trimmed by 2 bases and V by 6 bases; bases with no gene match: 8. Germline CDR1 reads MRHNA; CDR2 reads SNTAGT. CDR3 residues: CASSMTGGSTDTQYF. As DNA, the CDR3 is TGTGCCAGCAGCATGACGGGAGGTTCCACAGATACGCAGTATTTT.

This chain connects TRBV2 to TRBJ2-5, with D possibly matching TRBD1 (6 bases). The V gene's germline CDR1 is SNHLY and CDR2 FYNNEI. The CDR3 length is 13 residues. Trimming shortened V by 6 bases and J by 2 bases, and 10 bases separated the two germline ends. The CDR3 region is CASRRQEQETQYF. The CDR3, as DNA: TGTGCCAGCAGACGACAGGAGCAAGAGACCCAGTACTTC.

CDR3 DNA sequence: TGTGCCAGCAGCTTAGGAACAGGCGCTAGCAATCAGCCCCAGCATTTT. This gives the protein CASSLGTGASNQPQHF. This chain connects TRBV7-2 to TRBJ1-5; TRBD1 might be the D (5 bases). In germline, CDR1 is SGHTA, CDR2 FQGNSA. The CDR3 is 16 amino acids. V lost 1 base to trimming and J lost 0 bases, with 10 bases between them.

The chain has TRBV29-1 and TRBJ1-6, with D perhaps matching TRBD1 (6 bases). CDR3 size: 15 residues. Trimming took off 4 bases at V and 4 bases at J, with 14 bases between the two ends. CDR1 is SQVTM and CDR2 is ANQGSEA in the germline V gene. CDR3: CSVGITGKYNSPLHF. Written as DNA, the CDR3 is TGCAGCGTTGGAATAACAGGGAAATATAATTCACCCCTCCACTTT.

The chain links TRBV5-1 to TRBJ2-3, with D maybe TRBD2 (6 bases). V was shortened by 5 bases and J by 6 bases, with 22 bases between the two germline ends. This CDR3 has 16 residues. Germline CDR1 and CDR2: SGHRS and YFSETQ. For the CDR3, the DNA is TGCGCCAGCAGTTTGTTACCGGGACTCCCTCCGGATACGCAGTATTTT. Protein sequence: CASSLLPGLPPDTQYF.

The chain couples TRBV9 to TRBJ1-2; 10 nucleotides match TRBD1. The germline gives CDR1 SGDLS, CDR2 YYNGEE. V was pared by 2 bases and J by 2 bases, with 3 bases of the junction left unmatched. CDR3 length: 15 amino acids. CDR3 bases: TGTGCCAGCAGCGTCTCGGGACAGGGGAACTATGGCTACACCTTC. Translating it yields CASSVSGQGNYGYTF.

This clone appeared a few times. The gene calls are TRBV30 and TRBJ2-5, with unresolved D. This CDR3 has 13 amino acids. Per germline, CDR1 GTSNPN and CDR2 SVGIG (reference sequence). Between the trimmed V and J ends, which lost 1 base and 5 bases, there was a span of 11 bases. The CDR3 nucleotides read TGTGCCTGGAGTGCCCCGTCCGAGGAGACCCAGTACTTC. Translation: CAWSAPSEETQYF.

In this sample, this clone turned up a few times. This chain links TRBV18 with TRBJ1-2; maybe TRBD1 (5 bases). The germline V gene has CDR1 KGHSH and CDR2 LQKENI. Between the trimmed V and J ends, which lost 0 bases and 8 bases, there was a span of 13 bases. The CDR3 extends over 14 amino acids. CDR3 protein: CASSPPITGHGYTF. CDR3 sequence (DNA): TGTGCCAGCTCACCACCAATAACAGGACACGGCTACACCTTC.

The chain links TRBV5-1 to TRBJ1-2, with D tentatively TRBD1 (5 bases). The CDR3 contains 12 residues. Germline V gene lookup returns CDR1 SGHRS and CDR2 YFSETQ. V lost 4 bases and J 10 bases, leaving 14 bases between the germline ends. CDR3 sequence: CASSEQALDYTF. DNA for the CDR3: TGCGCCAGCAGCGAACAGGCTCTGGACTACACCTTC.

The chain is built from TRBV7-9 and TRBJ2-7; tentatively, D is TRBD2 (6 bases). V was trimmed by 5 bases and J by 3 bases, leaving 8 bases between them. The CDR3 has 12 amino acids. CDR1 and CDR2 (germline): SEHNR, FQNEAQ (reference sequence). The CDR3 here is CASSKEGYEQYF. CDR3 DNA sequence: TGTGCCAGCAGCAAGGAGGGCTACGAGCAGTACTTC.

This rearrangement joins TRBV19 to TRBJ2-5; TRBD2 matches at 12 bases. The V and J ends lost 3 bases and 2 bases, in that order; junction bases with no gene match: 4. The CDR3 is 16 residues long. CDR1 and CDR2 (germline): LNHDA, SQIVND (reference sequence). The CDR3 here is CASSIGTSGSQETQYF. CDR3 nucleotides: TGTGCCAGTAGTATCGGGACTAGCGGGTCACAAGAGACCCAGTACTTC. Complete variable domain (other parts from reference TRBV19 and TRBJ2-5): DGGITQSPKYLFRKEGQNVTLSCEQNLNHDAMYWYRQDPGQGLRLIYYSQIVNDFQKGDIAEGYSVSREKKESFPLTVTSAQKNPTAFYLCASSIGTSGSQETQYFGPGTRLLVL.

Regarding this clone: The sample holds other DNA sequences that translate to the same CDR3. The CDR3 coding sequence is TGCGCCAGCAGCTTGGGGACAGACACTGAAGCTTTCTTT. As protein: CASSLGTDTEAFF. The chain has TRBV5-1 and TRBJ1-1; D is possibly TRBD1 (6 bases). With 0 bases removed from V and 3 bases from J, the gap between germline ends came to 6 bases. Per germline, CDR1 SGHRS and CDR2 YFSETQ. The CDR3 consists of 13 residues.

This clone was counted only a few times. V usage is TRBV30 and J usage is TRBJ2-3, with 14 nucleotides matching TRBD2. The CDR3 extends over 16 amino acids. Germline CDR1 is GTSNPN and CDR2 is SVGIG (reference sequence). Unmatched junction bases numbered 4, after V lost 2 bases and J lost 3 bases. DNA of the CDR3: TGTGCCTGGAGTTATAGGACTAGCGGGAGGACAGATACGCAGTATTTT. Residues: CAWSYRTSGRTDTQYF.

This clone appeared a few times. The chain joins TRBV6-1 to TRBJ2-1; D is undetermined. CDR3 length: 14 amino acids. CDR1 MNHNS and CDR2 SASEGT come from the germline V gene. Trimming pared 6 bases from V and 2 bases from J, leaving 11 bases between. CDR3 amino acids: CASRGLGPYNEQFF. The CDR3 coding sequence is TGTGCCAGCAGGGGTCTAGGTCCCTACAATGAGCAGTTCTTC.

This clone turned up a few times. V and J are TRBV7-8 and TRBJ1-2, with TRBD1 identical over 7 bases. Trimming cost V 2 bases and J 6 bases; bases outside gene matches: 3. The CDR3 totals 13 residues. From germline, CDR1 is SGHVS and CDR2 FQNEAQ. CDR3 loop: CASSLYTGDGYTF. The CDR3 DNA sequence: TGTGCCAGCAGCTTATATACAGGGGATGGCTACACCTTC.

CDR3 region: CASSQGTGGRNTEAFF. The CDR3 bases are TGCGCCAGCAGCCAAGGGACAGGAGGAAGGAACACTGAAGCTTTCTTT. This chain links TRBV5-1 with TRBJ1-1; 8 nucleotides match TRBD1. This CDR3 is 16 amino acids long. Germline V lookup: CDR1 SGHRS, CDR2 YFSETQ. J gave up 1 base and V 4 bases, and 9 bases lay outside the gene matches.

The chain uses TRBV11-3 and TRBJ2-1; tentative D call: TRBD2 (6 bases). The CDR3 is made up of 14 amino acids. Germline CDR1 and CDR2: SGHNT and YENEEA. Trimming cost V 1 base and J 5 bases, with 9 bases left between them. CDR3 DNA: TGTGCCAGCAGCTTAGCGGGAGAGAACAATGAGCAGTTCTTC. This sequence encodes CASSLAGENNEQFF.

The DNA for the CDR3 is TGTGCCAGCAGCTTGGAGGGACTGAACACCGGGGAGCTGTTTTTT. Encoded protein: CASSLEGLNTGELFF. The chain uses TRBV7-8 and TRBJ2-2; TRBD2 might be the D (6 bases). V lost 3 bases and J 1 base, leaving 9 bases between the germline ends. This CDR3 contains 15 residues. Germline CDR1 SGHVS, CDR2 FQNEAQ.

This clone was seen more than once but under ten times. J is TRBJ1-2 and V is TRBV7-9; 9 nucleotides match TRBD1. Germline values: CDR1 SEHNR, CDR2 FQNEAQ (reference sequence). This CDR3 has 15 residues. V trimming: 1 base; J trimming: 6 bases; junction bases outside the gene matches: 6. The CDR3 bases are TGTGCCAGCAGCTTAGTGGCGGGACAGGGCGATGGCTACACCTTC. It translates to CASSLVAGQGDGYTF. The full variable domain, in which reference TRBV7-9 and TRBJ1-2 provide the parts outside the CDR3, is DTGVSQNPRHKITKRGQNVTFRCDPISEHNRLYWYRQTLGQGPEFLTYFQNEAQLEKSRLLSDRFSAERPKGSFSTLEIQRTEQGDSAMYLCASSLVAGQGDGYTFGSGTRLTVV.

The J gene is TRBJ2-7, the V gene TRBV27, with D unresolved. V was shortened by 4 bases and J by 1 base, with 5 bases between the two germline ends. This CDR3 has 12 amino acids. Germline assignment: CDR1 MNHEY and CDR2 SMNVEV (reference sequence). The CDR3 loop reads CASSSLSYEQYF. The CDR3 DNA sequence: TGTGCCAGCAGTTCCCTTTCCTACGAGCAGTACTTC.

This clone has just a few counts. This chain joins TRBV30 and TRBJ2-7, with D possibly being TRBD1 (6 bases). Per germline, CDR1 GTSNPN and CDR2 SVGIG (reference sequence). CDR3 length: 12 amino acids. The germline V and J ends were trimmed by 5 bases and 0 bases, with 8 bases remaining between them. CDR3 residues: CAWGDNSYEQYF. Here the CDR3 DNA reads TGTGCCTGGGGGGACAACTCCTACGAGCAGTACTTC.

The V and J genes are TRBV9 and TRBJ2-1, with TRBD2 identical over 8 bases. With 4 bases clipped from V and 0 bases from J, the junction kept 27 bases outside the gene matches. The germline V gene encodes CDR1 SGDLS and CDR2 YYNGEE. The CDR3 consists of 23 residues. The CDR3 sequence is CASSSPSGRGPASGLSSYNEQFF. DNA for the CDR3: TGTGCCAGCAGCTCACCCTCTGGTCGGGGGCCGGCTAGCGGGCTCAGCTCCTACAATGAGCAGTTCTTC. The full variable domain, its missing parts supplied by reference TRBV9 and TRBJ2-1, is DSGVTQTPKHLITATGQRVTLRCSPRSGDLSVYWYQQSLDQGLQFLIQYYNGEERAKGNILERFSAQQFPDLHSELNLSSLELGDSALYFCASSSPSGRGPASGLSSYNEQFFGPGTRLTVL.

This chain links TRBV15 with TRBJ2-2, with 11 bases fitting TRBD1. This CDR3 region has 16 residues. Looked up from germline, CDR1 is LNHNV and CDR2 is YYDKDF (reference sequence). The junction had 3 bases not matched to a gene; V was cut back by 3 bases and J by 3 bases. The chain's CDR3 is CATSSRTGGDTGELFF. As DNA, the CDR3 is TGTGCCACCAGCAGTCGGACAGGGGGCGACACCGGGGAGCTGTTTTTT.

The table lists this clone with a few counts. The chain carries TRBV7-7 and TRBJ2-7; the D gene is possibly TRBD1 (6 bases). The length of the CDR3 is 15 residues. Germline CDR1 is SSHAT and CDR2 is FNYEAQ (reference sequence). Trimming cost V 2 bases and J 0 bases, with 11 bases left between them. CDR3 amino acids: CASSLNQGSSYEQYF. In DNA, the CDR3 is TGTGCCAGCAGCTTAAACCAGGGGTCCTCCTACGAGCAGTACTTC.